The rows below give T cell receptor beta chains drawn from one sample of a study of CD8+ T cells in alopecia areata. The table came from immunoSEQ multiplex PCR; TCRdb's copy has only in-frame clones and leaves some out. The data contain some 110,000 clones, around three fifths of them singletons. The specimen was CD8+ T cells sorted from blood, collected at week 24, from a patient treated with tofacitinib. Receptors originate from a human donor with alopecia areata. The CDR3 runs from the conserved cysteine through the conserved F or W. The D gene is left open where the match is weak. Rows may omit the clone size; those that give it use once, few, many or a size class.

>NA|TRBJ2-2|TRBV4-3|NA
TGCGCCAGCAGCCCGGATGGAGGGGTGAACACCGGGGAGCTGTTTTTT
CASSPDGGVNTGELFF
>NA|TRBJ2-5|TRBV27|TRBD1
TGTGCCAGCAGTTGGACAGGCCCAGGGTTTGGGGAGACCCAGTACTTC
CASSWTGPGFGETQYF
>few|TRBJ1-1|TRBV2|TRBD1
TGTGCCAGCCGCGACAGGGTAAACACTGAAGCTTTCTTT
CASRDRVNTEAFF
>NA|TRBJ2-7|TRBV14|NA
TGTGCCAGCAGCCACCCGGGGTTCTACGAGCAGTACTTC
CASSHPGFYEQYF
>NA|TRBJ2-7|TRBV7-9|NA
TGTGCCAGCAGCTTAGGGGGTGGATACGAGCAGTACTTC
CASSLGGGYEQYF
>NA|TRBJ1-4|TRBV6-5|NA
TGTGCCAGCAGCCCAGGAACCTATGAAAAACTGTTTTTT
CASSPGTYEKLFF
>NA|TRBJ1-2|TRBV29-1|NA
TGCAGCGCTCGGGACTGGATGGACTACACCTTC
CSARDWMDYTF
>few|TRBJ1-5|TRBV13|NA
TGTGCCAGCAGCTTAGGGGGGGCAGTGAGCAATCAGCCCCAGCATTTT
CASSLGGAVSNQPQHF
>NA|TRBJ2-7|TRBV27|NA
TGTGCCAGCAGTTTAGGAGGCATCCAGTACTTC
CASSLGGIQYF
>few|TRBJ1-2|TRBV2|NA
TGTGCCAGCCCAGGGGCTACCAACTATGGCTACACCTTC
CASPGATNYGYTF
>NA|TRBJ1-5|TRBV4-3|NA
TGCGCCAGCAGCCAAGACACCTCGGGAATCAGCAATCAGCCCCAGCATTTT
CASSQDTSGISNQPQHF
>few|TRBJ2-7|TRBV6-5|TRBD1
TGTGCCAGCAGTTACTCGGACAGGGGATACGAGCAGTACTTC
CASSYSDRGYEQYF
>NA|TRBJ2-7|TRBV29-1|NA
TGCAGCGTTTTGGACGATTACTACGAGCAGTACTTC
CSVLDDYYEQYF
>NA|TRBJ1-3|TRBV6-5|NA
TGTGCCAGCAGTTACTCGATGGAGGGCGCGGGCACCATATATTTT
CASSYSMEGAGTIYF
>few|TRBJ1-1|TRBV29-1|NA
TGCAGCGTTACCACCATGAACACTGAAGCTTTCTTT
CSVTTMNTEAFF
>NA|TRBJ2-1|TRBV4-1|NA
TGCGCCAGCAGCCCCAGGGGCTTGAGCAATGAGCAGTTCTTC
CASSPRGLSNEQFF
>NA|TRBJ1-1|TRBV6-5|TRBD1
TGTGCCAGCAGTTACACAGGGGTGGACACTGAAGCTTTCTTT
CASSYTGVDTEAFF
>few|TRBJ1-1|TRBV9|NA
TGTGCCAGCAGCGCTGCCCCCGCGGCTGAAGCTTTCTTT
CASSAAPAAEAFF
>NA|TRBJ2-1|TRBV5-1|TRBD1
TGCGCCAGCAGCCCAACAGGGGGAAGCGAGCAGTTCTTC
CASSPTGGSEQFF
>NA|TRBJ1-3|TRBV2|NA
TGTGCCAGCAGTGAGATATCATGGGGTGTCGGAAACACCATATATTTT
CASSEISWGVGNTIYF
>NA|TRBJ2-7|TRBV4-1|NA
TGCGCCAGCAGCCAAGTTCCCAGGAGGACCTACGAGCAGTACTTC
CASSQVPRRTYEQYF
>few|TRBJ2-7|TRBV23-1|NA
TGCGCCAGGACCCGGGGACGCAGCTCCTACGAGCAGTACTTC
CARTRGRSSYEQYF
>NA|TRBJ2-3|TRBV5-4|NA
TGTGCCAGCAGCTTGGACCGAGGTACAGATACGCAGTATTTT
CASSLDRGTDTQYF
>NA|TRBJ1-4|TRBV4-1|TRBD1
TGCGCCAGCAGCCCAGACAGGGTTAACGAAAAACTGTTTTTT
CASSPDRVNEKLFF
>once|TRBJ2-7|TRBV27|TRBD1
TGTGCCAGCAGTTCTATAGGACAGGGGGCGCGGGAGCAGTACTTC
CASSSIGQGAREQYF
>NA|TRBJ2-2|TRBV2|TRBD2
TGTGCCAGCAGTGAGGTCCCTAGCGGGGTTTTATCCGGGGAGCTGTTTTTT
CASSEVPSGVLSGELFF
>once|TRBJ2-5|TRBV30|NA
TGTGCCTGGAGTGGCCTACAGGATTCCGGGCAAGAGACCCAGTACTTC
CAWSGLQDSGQETQYF
>NA|TRBJ2-5|TRBV6-5|NA
TGTGCCAGCAGTTTAGGAGAAGCAGAGACCCAGTACTTC
CASSLGEAETQYF
>few|TRBJ1-2|TRBV29-1|NA
TGCAGCGTTGACAGTTCCTACACCTTC
CSVDSSYTF
>once|TRBJ1-1|TRBV5-1|TRBD1
TGCGCCAGCAGCTTGGAAGGGGGCATCACTGAAGCTTTCTTT
CASSLEGGITEAFF
>NA|TRBJ2-2|TRBV23-1|TRBD2
TGCGCCAGCAGTCCCCCCCGACTAGCGGGGGGATCCTTCGGGGAGCTGTTTTTT
CASSPPRLAGGSFGELFF
>few|TRBJ2-7|TRBV9|NA
TGTGCCAGCAGCGTAAACCGGGACGTACCGTTCTACGAGCAGTACTTC
CASSVNRDVPFYEQYF
>NA|TRBJ2-5|TRBV4-2|TRBD2
TGTGCCAGCAGCCAGTTACTAGCGGGGGAGCAAGAGACCCAGTACTTC
CASSQLLAGEQETQYF